This T cell receptor beta chain was sequenced for a study of T cells in Graves' hyperthyroidism and ophthalmopathy. Using RNA transcripts as the source, TCR beta CDR3 regions were amplified. A set of HTBI primers served as the primers for a first-round RT-PCR of the TCR CDR3. From the multiplex PCR reads, TCRdb called clonotypes with MiXCR, one entry per CDR3 protein. The sample gives fewer than 350,000 distinct CDR3 sequences, roughly 14% of which show up once; 6% to 8% is in the top ten. This clonotype appeared many times. The V end was cut by 2 bases, the J end by 0 bases, with 10 bases between. This CDR3 spans 15 amino acids. Germline V gene sequence: CDR1 MDHEN, CDR2 SYDVKM.

Sequenced input: blood. This sequence was found in a young woman with Graves' hyperthyroidism that later progressed to Graves' ophthalmopathy. The chain links TRBV28 to TRBJ2-5; D is possibly TRBD2 (5 bases). The DNA of the CDR3 is TGTGCCAGCAGTTTAGAGCTAGCCGACCAAGAGACCCAGTACTTC. It is translated as CASSLELADQETQYF.